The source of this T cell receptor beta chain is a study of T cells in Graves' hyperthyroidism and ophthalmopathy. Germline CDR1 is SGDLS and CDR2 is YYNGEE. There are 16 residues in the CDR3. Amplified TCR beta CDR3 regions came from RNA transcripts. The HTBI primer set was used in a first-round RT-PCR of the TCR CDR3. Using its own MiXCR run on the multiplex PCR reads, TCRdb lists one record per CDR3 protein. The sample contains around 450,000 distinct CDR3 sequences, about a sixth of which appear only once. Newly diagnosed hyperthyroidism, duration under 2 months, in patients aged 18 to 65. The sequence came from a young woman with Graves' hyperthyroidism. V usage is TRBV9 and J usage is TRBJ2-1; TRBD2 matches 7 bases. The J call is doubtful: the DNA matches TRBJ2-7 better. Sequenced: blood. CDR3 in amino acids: CASSVTSPSAYNEQYF. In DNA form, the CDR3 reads TGTGCCAGCAGCGTGACTAGCCCCTCCGCCTACAATGAGCAGTACTTC.